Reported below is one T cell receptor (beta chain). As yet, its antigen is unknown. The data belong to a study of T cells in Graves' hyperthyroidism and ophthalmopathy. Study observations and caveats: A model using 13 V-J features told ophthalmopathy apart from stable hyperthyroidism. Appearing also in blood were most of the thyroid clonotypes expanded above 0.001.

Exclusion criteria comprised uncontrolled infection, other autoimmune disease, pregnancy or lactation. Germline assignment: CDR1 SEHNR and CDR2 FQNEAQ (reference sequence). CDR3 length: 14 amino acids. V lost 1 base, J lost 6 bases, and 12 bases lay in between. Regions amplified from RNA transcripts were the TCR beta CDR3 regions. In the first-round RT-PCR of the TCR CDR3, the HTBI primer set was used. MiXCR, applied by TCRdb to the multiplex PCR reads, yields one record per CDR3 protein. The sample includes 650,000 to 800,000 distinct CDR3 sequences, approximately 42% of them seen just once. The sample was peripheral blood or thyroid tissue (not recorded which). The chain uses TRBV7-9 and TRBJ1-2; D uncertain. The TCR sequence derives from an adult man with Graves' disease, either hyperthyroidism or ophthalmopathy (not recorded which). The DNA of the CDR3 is TGTGCCAGCAGCTTAGGTTTGGCTAGCGATGGCTACACCTTC. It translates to CASSLGLASDGYTF.